This T cell receptor beta chain was sequenced in a study of spatial heterogeneity in lung cancer. Turning to the study itself: The count of detected beta-chain sequences consistently exceeded that of alpha-chain sequences. The library had UMIs, and each TCR and UMI pair averaged more than ten raw reads.

Single TCR cDNA molecules each had their own unique molecular identifier. MiXCR, applied by TCRdb to the 5' RACE reads, yields one record per CDR3 protein. The sample carries 20,000 to 25,000 distinct CDR3 sequences, approximately 4.5% recorded once. Stated time point: sample taken at primary tumor resection. The study sequenced unsorted whole RNA from tumor, nontumor lung or frozen PBMC. This clonotype was seen at least ten times. Its antigen is currently unknown. Study-level points and caveats: Blood showed ubiquitous tumor TCRs more often at resection than at routine follow-up.

Trimming left V 1 base short and J 4 bases short, with 2 bases between. The CDR3 is made up of 11 amino acids. Germline values: CDR1 SGHRS, CDR2 YFSETQ. Sequencing was performed on PBMCs, taken at surgery. This chain uses TRBV5-1 with TRBJ2-5, with D uncertain. This receptor was taken from a male donor with early-stage non-small cell lung cancer. The CDR3 DNA sequence: TGCGCCAGCAGCTTGTTAGAGACCCAGTACTTC. This sequence encodes CASSLLETQYF.